This T cell receptor (beta chain) comes out of a study of T cell changes during pregnancy in multiple sclerosis (dated by TCRdb to between 2018 and 2021). For context, the study as a whole: The study looked at changes in the T cell repertoire across pregnancy in women with multiple sclerosis.

Library preparation employed the immunoSEQ multiplex PCR assay. Imported from immuneACCESS, the table was reduced by TCRdb to in-frame sequences with V and J called. These copies leave out some clones; in studies compared against another copy, an unresolved V gene accounts for under half, and the cause of the remainder is not known. The sample table records 100,000 to 110,000 clones; around 93% of these occur just once. The top ten clonotypes cover more than 1.5% of the sample. In the germline V gene, CDR1 corresponds to SGHVS and CDR2 to FQNEAQ. The CDR3, cysteine through phenylalanine, is 15 amino acids long. The DNA shown is the 45-base CDR3, in frame from base 1. V and J are truncated by 5 bases and 3 bases respectively, leaving an intervening sequence of 17 bases. A word on this clone: Its antigen remains undetermined. The record has no base qualities; no much larger clone is one base away.

The chain is assembled from TRBV7-8 and TRBJ2-7; no D segment can be confidently identified. Sequenced material: peripheral blood, taken after pregnancy. The TCR sequence derives from a female donor with multiple sclerosis, enrolled in a pregnancy study. The CDR3 region has the sequence CASSLESVRDYEQYF. The DNA sequence reads TGTGCCAGCAGCCTTGAGTCTGTACGAGACTACGAGCAGTACTTC. The full variable domain, completed from the reference TRBV7-8 and TRBJ2-7 proteins outside the CDR3, reads GAGVSQSPRYKVAKRGQDVALRCDPISGHVSLFWYQQALGQGPEFLTYFQNEAQLDKSGLPSDRFFAERPEGSVSTLKIQRTQQEDSAVYLCASSLESVRDYEQYFGPGTRLTVT.